There are many counts of the clone carrying this T cell receptor (beta chain). Its specificity is not known. These data originate in a study of T cell repertoires in cytomegalovirus infection. The wider study: Indicated by public TCR beta signatures were CMV infection and matching HLA type. Overall study results and limits: Adding up the frequency of public TCR beta families identified people who carried CMV plus the relevant HLA. The study found HLA-C-restricted CMV-specific TCR beta clonotypes dominating the ex vivo response.

TCRdb fed the reads into MiXCR, producing one record per CDR3 protein. The table includes about 740,000 distinct CDR3 sequences, approximately 40% detected once. The germline CDR1 and CDR2 sequences are SGHVS and FNYEAQ. Trimming removed 5 bases at V and 8 bases at J, with 16 bases between. The CDR3 consists of 15 residues. The J gene is TRBJ1-6, the V gene TRBV7-6, with a tentative D call TRBD1 (5 bases). This clonotype originated in a human donor in good health (CMV status not recorded). Some clones in this sample may be carry-over from other donors' samples. The sample was PBMCs. CDR3 protein: CASSPMGTTDSPLHF. CDR3 DNA: TGTGCCAGCAGCCCTATGGGGACGACCGATTCACCCCTCCACTTT.